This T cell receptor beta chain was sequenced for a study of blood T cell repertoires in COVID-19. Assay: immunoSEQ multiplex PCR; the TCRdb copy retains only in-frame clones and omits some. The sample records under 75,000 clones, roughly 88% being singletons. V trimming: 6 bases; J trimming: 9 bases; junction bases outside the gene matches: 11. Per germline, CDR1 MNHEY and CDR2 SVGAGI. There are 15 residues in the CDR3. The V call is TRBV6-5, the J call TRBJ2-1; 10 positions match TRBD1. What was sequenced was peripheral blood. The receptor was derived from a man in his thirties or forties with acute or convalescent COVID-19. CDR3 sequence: CASRSSGQGSSEQFF. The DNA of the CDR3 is TGTGCCAGCAGATCGTCGGGACAGGGGTCGAGTGAGCAGTTCTTC.